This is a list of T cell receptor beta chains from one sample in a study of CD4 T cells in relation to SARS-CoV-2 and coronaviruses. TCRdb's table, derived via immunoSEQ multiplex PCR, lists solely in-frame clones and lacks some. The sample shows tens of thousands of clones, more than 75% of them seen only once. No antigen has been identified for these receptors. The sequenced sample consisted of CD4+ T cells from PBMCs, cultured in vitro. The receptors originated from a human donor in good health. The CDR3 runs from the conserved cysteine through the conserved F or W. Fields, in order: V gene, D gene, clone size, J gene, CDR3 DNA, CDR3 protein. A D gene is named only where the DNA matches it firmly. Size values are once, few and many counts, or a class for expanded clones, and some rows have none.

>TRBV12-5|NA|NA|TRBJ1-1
TGTGCTAGTGGCACCGAGGCGAACACTGAAGCTTTCTTT
CASGTEANTEAFF
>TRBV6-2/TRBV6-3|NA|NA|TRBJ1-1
TGTGCCAGCAGTTACGGTTGGCACCCCATTGACACTGAAGCTTTCTTT
CASSYGWHPIDTEAFF
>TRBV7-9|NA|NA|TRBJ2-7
TGTGCCAGCAGCCGCACCGGACAGTCCGAGCAGTACTTC
CASSRTGQSEQYF
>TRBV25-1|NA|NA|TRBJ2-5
TGTGCCAGCAGTGACCCCAATGCGGAGACCCAGTACTTC
CASSDPNAETQYF
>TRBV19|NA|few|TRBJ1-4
TGTGCCAGTACCCCAGACAGGCCCGAAAAACTGTTTTTT
CASTPDRPEKLFF
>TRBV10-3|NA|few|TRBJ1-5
TGTGCCATCAGTGTCGGGCAGGATAGCAATCAGCCCCAGCATTTT
CAISVGQDSNQPQHF
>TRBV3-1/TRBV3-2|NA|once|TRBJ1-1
TGTGCCAGCAGCCCAAGAACGGGAAGGCGCACTGAAGCTTTCTTT
CASSPRTGRRTEAFF
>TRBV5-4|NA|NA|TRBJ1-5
TGTGCCAGCAGCTTGGGGGGAGGGGATCAGCCCCAGCATTTT
CASSLGGGDQPQHF
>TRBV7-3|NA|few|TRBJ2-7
TGTGCCAGCAGCTTAGAAGGGGCAGGGTTCTCCTACGAGCAGTACTTC
CASSLEGAGFSYEQYF
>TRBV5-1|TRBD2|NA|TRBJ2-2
TGCGCCAGCAGCTTGAACCGACTAGCGGGGGAAAACACCGGGGAGCTGTTTTTT
CASSLNRLAGENTGELFF
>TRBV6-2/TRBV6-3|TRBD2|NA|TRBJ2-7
TGTGCCAGCAGTTACTGGCGGGGGACCTACGAGCAGTACTTC
CASSYWRGTYEQYF
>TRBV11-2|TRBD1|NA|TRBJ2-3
TGTGCCAGCAGCTTAGCCCAGACAGGGGTTGGCACAGATACGCAGTATTTT
CASSLAQTGVGTDTQYF
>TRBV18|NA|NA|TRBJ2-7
TGTGCCAGCTCACCACCGTCCGGACAAGTCTACGAGCAGTACTTC
CASSPPSGQVYEQYF
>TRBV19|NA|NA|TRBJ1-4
TGTGCCAGTAGGACTTCACAGGGTGGAGTTGAAAAACTGTTTTTT
CASRTSQGGVEKLFF
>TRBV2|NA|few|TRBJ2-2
TGTGCCAGCAGTGCTCGGGGACCTAACACCGGGGAGCTGTTTTTT
CASSARGPNTGELFF
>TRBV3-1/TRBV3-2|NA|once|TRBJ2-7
TGTGCCAGCAGCCAAGGTCCCGGCTCCCCCTACGAGCAGTACTTC
CASSQGPGSPYEQYF
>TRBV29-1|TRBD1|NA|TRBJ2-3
TGCAGCGTGGGACAGGGGCGGACAGATACGCAGTATTTT
CSVGQGRTDTQYF
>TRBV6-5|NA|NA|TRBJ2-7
TGTGCCAGCAGTTACTCCATTCGAACCGAGCAGTACTTC
CASSYSIRTEQYF
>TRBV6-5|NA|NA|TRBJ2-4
TGTGCCAGCACTCCGGGACGGGGCAAAAACATTCAGTACTTC
CASTPGRGKNIQYF
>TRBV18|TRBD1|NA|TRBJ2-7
TGTGCCAGCTCACCCGGGACAGGTTTTTACGAGCAGTACTTC
CASSPGTGFYEQYF
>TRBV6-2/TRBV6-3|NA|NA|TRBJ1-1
TGTGCCAGCAGCTCGGGGGGGACGGCGAACACTGAAGCTTTCTTT
CASSSGGTANTEAFF
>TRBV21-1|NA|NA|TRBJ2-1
NA
CASSWGGGSRHEQFF
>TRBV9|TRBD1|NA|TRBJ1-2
TGTGCCAGCAGCATTTCGGGACAGGGGGATAGTGGCTACACCTTC
CASSISGQGDSGYTF
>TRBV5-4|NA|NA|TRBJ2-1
TGTGCCAGCAGCCCCCAGGACCGAATCTCCTACAATGAGCAGTTCTTC
CASSPQDRISYNEQFF
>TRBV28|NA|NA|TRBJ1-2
TGTGCCAGCACCCCGCACGGCTATGGCTACACCTTC
CASTPHGYGYTF
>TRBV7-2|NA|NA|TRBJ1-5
TGTGCCAGCAGGGTGGGCCCCAATCAGCCCCAGCATTTT
CASRVGPNQPQHF
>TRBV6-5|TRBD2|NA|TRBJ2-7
TGTGCCAGCAGTTACGTCGCGGGAGTTGTCGAGCAGTACTTC
CASSYVAGVVEQYF
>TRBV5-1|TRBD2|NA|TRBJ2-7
TGCGCCAGCAGCGGTAGCGGGGGGAGGACCTACGAGCAGTACTTC
CASSGSGGRTYEQYF
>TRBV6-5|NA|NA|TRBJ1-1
TGTGCCAGCGGAACTCAGGGGTCCAGCACTGAAGCTTTCTTT
CASGTQGSSTEAFF
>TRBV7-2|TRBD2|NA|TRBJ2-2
TGTGCCAGCAGCCGCGGGGCGGGGGAGACCGGGGAGCTGTTTTTT
CASSRGAGETGELFF